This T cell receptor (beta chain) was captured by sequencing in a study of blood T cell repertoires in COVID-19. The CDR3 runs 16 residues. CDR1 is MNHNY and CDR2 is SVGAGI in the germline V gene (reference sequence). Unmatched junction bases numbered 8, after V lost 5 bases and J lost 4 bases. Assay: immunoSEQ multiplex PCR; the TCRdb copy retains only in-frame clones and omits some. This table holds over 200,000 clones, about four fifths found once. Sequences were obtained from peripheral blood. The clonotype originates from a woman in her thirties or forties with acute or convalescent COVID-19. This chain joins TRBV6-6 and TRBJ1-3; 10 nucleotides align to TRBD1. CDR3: CASSRSDRGGGNTIYF. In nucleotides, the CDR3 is TGTGCCAGCAGTCGATCGGACAGGGGGGGCGGAAACACCATATATTTT.